A single sample gave rise to the 26 T cell receptor beta chains below, sequenced in a study of blood T cell repertoires in COVID-19. Measured with immunoSEQ multiplex PCR; TCRdb has only the in-frame clones, and not every one. The table lists 180,000 or so clones, 75% to 90% of them singletons. The sequenced material came from PBMCs or T cells enriched from blood (not recorded which). The receptors were gathered from a woman in her 50s who had recovered from COVID-19.

The J gene is TRBJ1-4, the V gene TRBV6-5, with D uncertain. Germline values: CDR1 MNHEY, CDR2 SVGAGI. Between the trimmed V and J ends, which lost 5 bases and 8 bases, there was a span of 12 bases. This CDR3 has 13 amino acids. CDR3 loop: CASSRQPGEKLFF. CDR3 bases: TGTGCCAGCAGTAGGCAGCCGGGGGAAAAACTGTTTTTT.

The chain carries TRBV16 and TRBJ1-3; no reliable D call. The CDR3 has 15 amino acids. The germline V gene has CDR1 KGHSY and CDR2 FQNENV. V shed 3 bases and J shed 2 bases, with 11 bases lying between them. This CDR3 is CASSHGSGAGNTIYF. The CDR3 region has the DNA TGTGCCAGCAGCCATGGGTCCGGGGCTGGAAACACCATATATTTT.

V is TRBV3-1 (or the pseudogene TRBV3-2) and J is TRBJ2-3, with D possibly matching TRBD1 (6 bases). Germline V lookup: CDR1 LGHDT, CDR2 YNNKEL (reference sequence). This CDR3 contains 15 residues. V lost 1 base to trimming and J lost 0 bases, with 8 bases between them. CDR3 DNA sequence: TGTGCCAGCAGCCAAGGGACAGTTAGCACAGATACGCAGTATTTT. It codes for CASSQGTVSTDTQYF.

V gene TRBV18 combines with J gene TRBJ2-5; TRBD2 might be the D (6 bases). This CDR3 has 15 amino acids. V was cut by 3 bases and J by 5 bases, with 16 bases left in between. Germline-derived CDR1 and CDR2 are KGHSH and LQKENI. CDR3 protein: CASSPLGGVGETQYF. The CDR3 coding sequence is TGTGCCAGCTCACCGCTGGGGGGAGTTGGGGAGACCCAGTACTTC.

In this sample, this clone turned up once. The chain recombines TRBV6-4 with TRBJ1-4; D might be TRBD1 (5 bases). CDR3 length: 17 residues. The V and J ends lost 5 bases and 0 bases respectively, with 16 bases between them. Germline V gives CDR1 MRHNA, CDR2 SNTAGT. The CDR3 loop is CASSPNPTGSTNEKLFF. The DNA for the CDR3 is TGTGCCAGCAGTCCGAACCCCACAGGATCAACTAATGAAAAACTGTTTTTT.

The chain carries TRBV11-3 and TRBJ2-1; tentatively, D is TRBD2 (5 bases). Germline V CDR1 and CDR2: SGHNT, YENEEA. Trimming cost V 5 bases and J 1 base, with 15 bases left between them. The CDR3 is 16 amino acids. The CDR3 reads CASSQRGLASYNEQFF. The CDR3 nucleotides are TGTGCCAGCAGCCAACGAGGGTTAGCGTCCTACAATGAGCAGTTCTTC. Complete variable domain (other parts from reference TRBV11-3 and TRBJ2-1): EAGVVQSPRYKIIEKKQPVAFWCNPISGHNTLYWYLQNLGQGPELLIRYENEEAVDDSQLPKDRFSAERLKGVDSTLKIQPAELGDSAVYLCASSQRGLASYNEQFFGPGTRLTVL.

The rearrangement uses TRBV2 and TRBJ2-2; D uncertain. Trimming stripped 3 bases from V and 1 base from J, with 12 bases between. The CDR3 runs to 16 residues. CDR1 and CDR2 from the germline V gene are SNHLY and FYNNEI. This chain's CDR3 is CASSDLRNKNTGELFF. The DNA of the CDR3 is TGTGCCAGCAGTGATTTGCGGAATAAGAACACCGGGGAGCTGTTTTTT. Based on the CDR3 plus reference TRBV2 and TRBJ2-2, the full variable domain is EPEVTQTPSHQVTQMGQEVILRCVPISNHLYFYWYRQILGQKVEFLVSFYNNEISEKSEIFDDQFSVERPDGSNFTLKIRSTKLEDSAMYFCASSDLRNKNTGELFFGEGSRLTVL.

CDR3 region: CATSDPADTQYF. In DNA, the CDR3 is TGTGCCACCAGTGACCCAGCAGATACGCAGTATTTT. The chain combines TRBV24-1 with TRBJ2-3; D gene ambiguous. Trimming took off 4 bases at V and 4 bases at J, with 5 bases between the two ends. Per germline, CDR1 KGHDR and CDR2 SFDVKD. The CDR3 length is 12 residues.

This chain joins TRBV11-2 and TRBJ1-2; D not certain. The CDR3 is 14 amino acids. V dropped 4 bases and J dropped 4 bases, with 13 bases sitting between them. Germline assignment: CDR1 SGHAT and CDR2 FQNNGV. The CDR3 DNA reads TGTGCCAGCAGCTCCAGTCCGGGGATCTATGGCTACACCTTC. It yields the protein CASSSSPGIYGYTF.

The chain links TRBV7-2 to TRBJ2-1, with D perhaps TRBD2 (6 bases). The CDR3 is 12 residues long. Germline V gene lookup returns CDR1 SGHTA and CDR2 FQGNSA. V lost 5 bases to trimming and J lost 12 bases, with 14 bases between them. In DNA form, the CDR3 reads TGTGCCAGCAGCGCATCGACTAGATCGCAGTTCTTC. It is translated as CASSASTRSQFF.

The gene calls are TRBV5-1 and TRBJ1-2; 10 nucleotides line up with TRBD1. The germline V gene has CDR1 SGHRS and CDR2 YFSETQ. The V gene end was trimmed by 4 bases and the J gene end by 4 bases; junction bases not matched to a gene: 4. There are 14 residues in the CDR3. CDR3 nucleotides: TGCGCCAGCAGCGCGGGACAGGGGAGCTATGGCTACACCTTC. Translating gives CASSAGQGSYGYTF.

This chain connects TRBV28 to TRBJ1-2; 8 bases are shared with TRBD1. Trimming removed 2 bases from V and 7 bases from J; junction bases left unmatched: 3. This CDR3 has 13 amino acids. Germline V CDR1 and CDR2: MDHEN, SYDVKM. The CDR3 bases are TGTGCCAGCAGTTTACAGGGGGCATTTGGCTACACCTTC. Protein: CASSLQGAFGYTF.

The V and J genes are TRBV11-2 and TRBJ1-4; 9 nucleotides align to TRBD1. Germline values: CDR1 SGHAT, CDR2 FQNNGV. This CDR3 comprises 14 residues. J gave up 6 bases and V 1 base, and 0 bases lay outside the gene matches. CDR3 amino acids: CASSLGQGDEKLFF. For the CDR3, the DNA is TGTGCCAGCAGCTTAGGACAGGGGGATGAAAAACTGTTTTTT.

The chain links TRBV18 to TRBJ1-6; TRBD1 aligns across 7 bases. CDR1 is KGHSH and CDR2 is LQKENI in the germline V gene. This CDR3 region has 15 residues. V was clipped by 5 bases and J by 2 bases; unmatched bases: 3. The CDR3 is CASSATGAYNSPLHF. DNA of the CDR3: TGTGCCAGCTCAGCCACAGGGGCCTATAATTCACCCCTCCACTTT.

The rearrangement joins TRBV6-2 or TRBV6-3 to TRBJ2-1; 10 bases match TRBD2. CDR3 length: 17 residues. J was trimmed by 10 bases and V by 0 bases; bases with no gene match: 12. The germline gives CDR1 MNHEY, CDR2 SVGEGT. The CDR3 region is CASSYSTSSSGRGEQFF. In DNA form, the CDR3 reads TGTGCCAGCAGTTACTCCACTTCCTCTAGCGGGAGAGGAGAGCAGTTCTTC.

This chain uses TRBV7-2 with TRBJ1-4, with D unclear. V lost 0 bases, J lost 4 bases, and 6 bases lay in between. CDR3 size: 14 residues. The germline V gene encodes CDR1 SGHTA and CDR2 FQGNSA. Written as DNA, the CDR3 is TGTGCCAGCAGCTTAGCCCAGTATAATGAAAAACTGTTTTTT. Protein: CASSLAQYNEKLFF.

This chain links TRBV18 with TRBJ1-2, with TRBD1 matching 11 bases. In germline, CDR1 is KGHSH, CDR2 LQKENI. This CDR3 region has 17 residues. J lost 2 bases, V lost 2 bases, and 7 bases had no gene match. CDR3 amino acids: CASSPMDRGPLNYGYTF. CDR3 sequence (DNA): TGTGCCAGCTCACCAATGGACAGGGGGCCGTTAAACTATGGCTACACCTTC.

The CDR3 reads CASNYPGSEGNTIYF. DNA for the CDR3: TGTGCCAGCAATTACCCGGGATCAGAGGGAAACACCATATATTTT. This chain uses TRBV28 with TRBJ1-3; D not resolved. The CDR3 consists of 15 residues. V was trimmed by 7 bases and J by 4 bases, leaving 17 bases between them. Looked up from germline, CDR1 is MDHEN and CDR2 is SYDVKM.

This chain connects TRBV12-3 or TRBV12-4 to TRBJ2-3; TRBD2 matches at 7 bases. J gave up 6 bases and V 6 bases, and 3 bases lay outside the gene matches. This CDR3 is 12 amino acids long. Here the CDR3 DNA reads TGTGCCAGCAGCCTGGGGGGGGATACGCAGTATTTT. Translation: CASSLGGDTQYF.

The chain combines TRBV3-1 (or the pseudogene TRBV3-2) with TRBJ1-5; D gene unclear. The V gene's germline CDR1 is LGHDT and CDR2 YNNKEL (reference sequence). V lost 3 bases, J lost 1 base, and 7 bases lay in between. This CDR3 has 14 amino acids. The CDR3 nucleotides are TGTGCCAGCAGCCAGTCGGGGAGCAATCAGCCCCAGCATTTT. Its protein product is CASSQSGSNQPQHF.

The chain has TRBV2 and TRBJ1-4, with a tentative D call TRBD1 (5 bases). Trimming took off 7 bases at V and 7 bases at J, with 16 bases between the two ends. The CDR3 has 14 residues. Germline CDR1 is SNHLY and CDR2 is FYNNEI. The CDR3 bases are TGTGCCAGCACCAGGGCGGCAGGGTCTGAAAAACTGTTTTTT. Translation gives CASTRAAGSEKLFF.

This chain uses TRBV30 with TRBJ2-7; 8 bases are a match to TRBD1. The CDR3 spans 13 residues. The J segment lost 6 bases and the V segment lost 2 bases, leaving 6 bases of the junction unmatched. Germline V CDR1 and CDR2: GTSNPN, SVGIG (reference sequence). The CDR3 spells CAWSPSTGAEQYV. CDR3 nucleotides: TGTGCCTGGAGTCCTTCGACAGGGGCCGAGCAGTACGTC.

The rearrangement links TRBV15 to TRBJ2-3; unclear D gene. The CDR3 runs to 15 residues. Trimming pared 4 bases from V and 2 bases from J, leaving 13 bases between. CDR1 LNHNV and CDR2 YYDKDF come from the germline V gene (reference sequence). The CDR3 region is CATSTYGRYTDTQYF. CDR3 bases: TGTGCCACCAGCACCTATGGGCGTTACACAGATACGCAGTATTTT.

The chain combines TRBV7-9 with TRBJ1-3; D is possibly TRBD1 (5 bases). The CDR3 extends over 17 amino acids. Germline loops: CDR1 SEHNR, CDR2 FQNEAQ (reference sequence). Deletions cut 0 bases from V and 0 bases from J, with 12 bases between. The CDR3 region has the DNA TGTGCCAGCAGCTTAGCGCACACAGGCCCCTCTGGAAACACCATATATTTT. It codes for CASSLAHTGPSGNTIYF.

Here the CDR3 reads CASSANPGLAETQYF. The CDR3 coding sequence is TGTGCCAGTAGTGCCAATCCGGGACTAGCGGAGACCCAGTACTTC. The chain combines TRBV19 with TRBJ2-5; 10 bases line up with TRBD2. The germline CDR1 and CDR2 sequences are LNHDA and SQIVND (reference sequence). The CDR3 extends over 15 amino acids. The J segment lost 5 bases and the V segment lost 5 bases, leaving 8 bases of the junction unmatched.

J is TRBJ1-5 and V is TRBV30, with D possibly TRBD1 on 5 matching bases. CDR3 length: 13 amino acids. Germline V gives CDR1 GTSNPN, CDR2 SVGIG (reference sequence). V lost 0 bases and J 5 bases, leaving 8 bases between the germline ends. The CDR3, as DNA: TGTGCCTGGAGTGTGACACAGGATCAGCCCCAGCATTTT. It encodes CAWSVTQDQPQHF.